Each of the 3 T cell receptor beta chains below was sequenced from the same sample in a study of cytomegalovirus exposure and HLA in healthy donors. PCR employed 60 Vbeta and 13 Jbeta primers. Method: immunoSEQ multiplex PCR; TCRdb's copy keeps in-frame clones and lacks some. The sample contains 80,000 or so clones, over 9.5% of which appear only once. The specimen was PBMCs. These receptors were collected from a man in his sixties in good health and CMV-seropositive.

This clone was observed once. J is TRBJ2-1 and V is TRBV11-3, with 8 nucleotides matching TRBD2. This CDR3 is built from 16 residues. Germline V gene lookup returns CDR1 SGHNT and CDR2 YENEEA. The V gene end was trimmed by 1 base and the J gene end by 7 bases; junction bases not matched to a gene: 9. The chain's CDR3 is CASSLVAAGVKNEQFF. In nucleotides, the CDR3 is TGTGCCAGCAGCTTAGTTGCAGCGGGGGTTAAAAATGAGCAGTTCTTC.

This chain links TRBV29-1 with TRBJ2-2, with TRBD1 as a possible D gene (8 bases). CDR1 SQVTM and CDR2 ANQGSEA come from the germline V gene. Trimming took 4 bases from V and 6 from J, leaving 12 bases between them. CDR3 size: 13 residues. The CDR3 region is CSVAQGGAGELFF. The CDR3 nucleotides are TGCAGCGTTGCACAGGGGGGGGCCGGGGAGCTGTTTTTT.

V usage is TRBV28 and J usage is TRBJ2-5; D perhaps matches TRBD1 (5 bases). Trimming took off 6 bases at V and 9 bases at J, with 23 bases between the two ends. There are 15 residues in the CDR3. CDR1 and CDR2 from the germline V gene are MDHEN and SYDVKM. The CDR3 here is CASSPTGPSKIAQYF. The CDR3 region has the DNA TGTGCCAGCAGCCCAACAGGTCCTTCCAAGATTGCCCAGTACTTC.